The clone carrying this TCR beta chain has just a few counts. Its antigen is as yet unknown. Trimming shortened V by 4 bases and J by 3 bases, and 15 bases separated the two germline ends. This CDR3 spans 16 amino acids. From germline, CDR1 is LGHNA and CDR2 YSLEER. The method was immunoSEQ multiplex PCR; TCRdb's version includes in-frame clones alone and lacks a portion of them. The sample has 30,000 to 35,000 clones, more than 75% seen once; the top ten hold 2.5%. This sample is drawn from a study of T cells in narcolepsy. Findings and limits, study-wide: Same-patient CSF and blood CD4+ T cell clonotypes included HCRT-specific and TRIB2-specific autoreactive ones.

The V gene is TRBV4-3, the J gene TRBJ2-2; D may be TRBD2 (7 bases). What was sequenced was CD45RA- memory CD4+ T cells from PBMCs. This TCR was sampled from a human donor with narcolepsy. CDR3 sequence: CASSPRGGPHTGELFF. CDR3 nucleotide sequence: TGCGCCAGCAGCCCGAGGGGGGGGCCTCACACCGGGGAGCTGTTTTTT.